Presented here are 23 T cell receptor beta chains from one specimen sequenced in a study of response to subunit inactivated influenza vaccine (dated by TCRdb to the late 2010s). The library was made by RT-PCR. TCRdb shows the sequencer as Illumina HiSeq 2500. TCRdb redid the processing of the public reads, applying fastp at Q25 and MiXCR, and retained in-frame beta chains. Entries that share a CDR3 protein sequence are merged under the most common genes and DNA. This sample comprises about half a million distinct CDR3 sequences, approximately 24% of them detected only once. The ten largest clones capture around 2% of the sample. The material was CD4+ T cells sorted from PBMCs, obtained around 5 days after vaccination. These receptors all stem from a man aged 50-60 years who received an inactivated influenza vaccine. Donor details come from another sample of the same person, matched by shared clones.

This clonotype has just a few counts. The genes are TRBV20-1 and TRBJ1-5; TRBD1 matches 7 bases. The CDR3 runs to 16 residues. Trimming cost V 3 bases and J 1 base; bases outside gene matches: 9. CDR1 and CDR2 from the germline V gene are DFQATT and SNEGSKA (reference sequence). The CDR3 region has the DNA TGCAGTGCTAGCGCCTACAGGGGAGGGAGCAATCAGCCCCAGCATTTT. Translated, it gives CSASAYRGGSNQPQHF.

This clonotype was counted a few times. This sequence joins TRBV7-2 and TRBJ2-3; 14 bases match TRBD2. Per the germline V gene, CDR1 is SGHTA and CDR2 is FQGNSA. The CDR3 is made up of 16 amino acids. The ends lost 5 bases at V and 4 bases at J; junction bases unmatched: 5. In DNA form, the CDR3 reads TGTGCCAGCAGCCTCGGACTAGCGGGGGGTGCAGATACGCAGTATTTT. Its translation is CASSLGLAGGADTQYF.

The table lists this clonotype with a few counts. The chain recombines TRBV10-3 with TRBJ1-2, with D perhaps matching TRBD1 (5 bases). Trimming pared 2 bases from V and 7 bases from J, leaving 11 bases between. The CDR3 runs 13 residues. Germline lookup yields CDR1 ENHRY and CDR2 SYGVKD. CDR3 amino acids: CAISEAGLIGYTF. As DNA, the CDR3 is TGTGCCATCAGTGAGGCAGGGTTAATTGGCTACACCTTC.

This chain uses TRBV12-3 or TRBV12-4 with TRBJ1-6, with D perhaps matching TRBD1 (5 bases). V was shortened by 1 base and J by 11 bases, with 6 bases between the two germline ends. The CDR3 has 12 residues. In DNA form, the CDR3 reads TGTGCCAGCAGTTTAGGGGGGACACCCCTCCACTTT. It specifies CASSLGGTPLHF.

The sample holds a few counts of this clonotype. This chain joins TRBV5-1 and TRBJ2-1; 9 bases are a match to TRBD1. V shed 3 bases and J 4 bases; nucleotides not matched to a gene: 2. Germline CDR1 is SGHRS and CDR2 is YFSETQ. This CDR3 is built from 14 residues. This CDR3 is CASSWGTGYNEQFF. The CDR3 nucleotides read TGCGCCAGCAGCTGGGGGACAGGGTACAATGAGCAGTTCTTC.

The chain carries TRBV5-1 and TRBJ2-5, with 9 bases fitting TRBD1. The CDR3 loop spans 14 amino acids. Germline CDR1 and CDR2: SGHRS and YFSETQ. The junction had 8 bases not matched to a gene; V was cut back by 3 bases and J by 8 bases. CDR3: CASSSGTGRETQYF. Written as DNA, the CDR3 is TGCGCCAGCAGCTCAGGGACAGGGAGAGAAACCCAGTACTTC.

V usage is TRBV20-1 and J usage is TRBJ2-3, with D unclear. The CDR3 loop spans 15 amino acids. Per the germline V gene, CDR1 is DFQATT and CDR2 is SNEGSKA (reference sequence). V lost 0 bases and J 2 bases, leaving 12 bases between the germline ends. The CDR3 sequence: CSARDAGYLTDTQYF. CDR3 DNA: TGCAGTGCTAGAGACGCCGGTTACCTCACAGATACGCAGTATTTT.

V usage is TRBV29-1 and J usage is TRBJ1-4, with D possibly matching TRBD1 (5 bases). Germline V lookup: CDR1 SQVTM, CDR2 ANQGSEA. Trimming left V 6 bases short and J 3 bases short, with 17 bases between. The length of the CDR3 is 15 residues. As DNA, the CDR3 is TGCAGCGTGAGACGGGGGGTTGGAGCTAATGAAAAACTGTTTTTT. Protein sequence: CSVRRGVGANEKLFF.

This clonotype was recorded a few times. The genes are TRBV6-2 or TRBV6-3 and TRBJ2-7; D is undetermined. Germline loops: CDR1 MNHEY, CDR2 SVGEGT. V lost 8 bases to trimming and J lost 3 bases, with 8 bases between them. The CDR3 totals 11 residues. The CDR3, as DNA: TGTGCCAGCGAGGACCTCTACGAGCAGTACTTC. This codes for CASEDLYEQYF.

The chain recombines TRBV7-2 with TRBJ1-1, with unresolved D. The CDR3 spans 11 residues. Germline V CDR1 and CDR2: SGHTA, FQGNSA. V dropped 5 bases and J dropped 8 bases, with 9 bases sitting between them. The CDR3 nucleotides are TGTGCCAGCAGCCTGACAAGGGAAGCTTTCTTT. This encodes CASSLTREAFF.

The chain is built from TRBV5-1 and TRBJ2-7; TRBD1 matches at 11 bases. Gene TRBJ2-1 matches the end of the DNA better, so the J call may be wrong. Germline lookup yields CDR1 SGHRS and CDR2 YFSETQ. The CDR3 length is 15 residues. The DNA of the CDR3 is TGCGCCAGCAGCTCAACTTGGACAGGGGGCTACGAGCAGTTCTTC. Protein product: CASSSTWTGGYEQFF.

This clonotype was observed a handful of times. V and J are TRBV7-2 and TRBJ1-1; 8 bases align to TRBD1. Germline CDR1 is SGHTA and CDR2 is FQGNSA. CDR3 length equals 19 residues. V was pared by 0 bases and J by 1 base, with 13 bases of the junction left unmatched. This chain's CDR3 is CASSLAVQGGYSSNTEAFF. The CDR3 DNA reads TGTGCCAGCAGCTTAGCGGTACAGGGGGGGTATTCGTCGAACACTGAAGCTTTCTTT.

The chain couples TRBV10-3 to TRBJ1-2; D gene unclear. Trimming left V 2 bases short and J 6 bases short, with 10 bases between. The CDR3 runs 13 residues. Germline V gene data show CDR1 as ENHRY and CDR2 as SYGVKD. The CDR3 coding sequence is TGTGCCATCAGTGAGGGGCGGGTCGATGGCTACACCTTC. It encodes CAISEGRVDGYTF.

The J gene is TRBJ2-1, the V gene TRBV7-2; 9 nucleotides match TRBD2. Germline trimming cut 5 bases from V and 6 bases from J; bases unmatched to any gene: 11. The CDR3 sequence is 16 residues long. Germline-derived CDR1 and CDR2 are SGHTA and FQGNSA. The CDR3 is CASSTYGTSSGNEQFF. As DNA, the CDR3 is TGTGCCAGCAGCACATACGGGACTAGCTCCGGCAATGAGCAGTTCTTC.

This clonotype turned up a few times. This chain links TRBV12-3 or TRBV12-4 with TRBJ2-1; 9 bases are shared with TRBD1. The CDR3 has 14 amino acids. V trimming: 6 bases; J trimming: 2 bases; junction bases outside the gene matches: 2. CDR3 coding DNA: TGTGCCAGCAGGAGACAGGGGGCCTACAATGAGCAGTTCTTC. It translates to CASRRQGAYNEQFF.

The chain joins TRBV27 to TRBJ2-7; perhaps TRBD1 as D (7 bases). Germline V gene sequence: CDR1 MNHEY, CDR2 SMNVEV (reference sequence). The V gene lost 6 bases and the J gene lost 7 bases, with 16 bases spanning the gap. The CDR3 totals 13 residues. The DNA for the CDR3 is TGTGCCAGCAGGAACAGGGGTGCGGGGGAGCAGTACTTC. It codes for CASRNRGAGEQYF.

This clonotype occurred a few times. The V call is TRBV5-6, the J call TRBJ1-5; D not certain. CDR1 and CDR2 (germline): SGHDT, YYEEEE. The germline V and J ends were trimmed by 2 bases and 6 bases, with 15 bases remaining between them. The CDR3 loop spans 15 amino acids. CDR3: CASSLFGSTIQPQHF. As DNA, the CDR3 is TGTGCCAGCAGCTTATTCGGTTCCACAATTCAGCCCCAGCATTTT. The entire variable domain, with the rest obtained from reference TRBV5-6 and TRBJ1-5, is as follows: DAGVTQSPTHLIKTRGQQVTLRCSPKSGHDTVSWYQQALGQGPQFIFQYYEEEERQRGNFPDRFSGHQFPNYSSELNVNALLLGDSALYLCASSLFGSTIQPQHFGDGTRLSIL.

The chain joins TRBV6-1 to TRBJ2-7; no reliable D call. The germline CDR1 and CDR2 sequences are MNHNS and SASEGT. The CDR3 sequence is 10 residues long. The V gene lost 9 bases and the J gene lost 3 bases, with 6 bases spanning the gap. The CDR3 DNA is TGTGCCAGTTTGAACTACGAGCAGTACTTC. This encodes CASLNYEQYF.

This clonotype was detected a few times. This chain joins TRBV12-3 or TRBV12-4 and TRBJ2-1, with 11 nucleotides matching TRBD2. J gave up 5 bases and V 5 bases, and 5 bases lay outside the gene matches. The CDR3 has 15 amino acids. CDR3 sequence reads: CASSKTSGKDNEQFF. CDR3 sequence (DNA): TGTGCCAGCAGTAAGACTAGCGGGAAGGACAATGAGCAGTTCTTC.

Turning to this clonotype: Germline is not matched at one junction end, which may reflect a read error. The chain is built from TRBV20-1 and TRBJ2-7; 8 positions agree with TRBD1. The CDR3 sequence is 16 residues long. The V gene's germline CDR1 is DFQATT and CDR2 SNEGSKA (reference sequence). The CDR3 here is CSVRVVGQGFSYEQYF. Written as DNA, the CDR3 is TGCAGTGTTAGAGTGGTTGGACAGGGTTTCTCCTACGAGCAGTACTTC.

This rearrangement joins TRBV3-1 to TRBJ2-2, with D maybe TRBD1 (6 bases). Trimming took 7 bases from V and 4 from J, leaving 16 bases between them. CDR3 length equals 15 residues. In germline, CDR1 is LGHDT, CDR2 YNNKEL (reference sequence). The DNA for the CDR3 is TGTGCCAGCACCCTATTACAGGGTACCACCGGGGAGCTGTTTTTT. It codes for CASTLLQGTTGELFF. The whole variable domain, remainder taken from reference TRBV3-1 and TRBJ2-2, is DTAVSQTPKYLVTQMGNDKSIKCEQNLGHDTMYWYKQDSKKFLKIMFSYNNKELIINETVPNRFSPKSPDKAHLNLHINSLELGDSAVYFCASTLLQGTTGELFFGEGSRLTVL.

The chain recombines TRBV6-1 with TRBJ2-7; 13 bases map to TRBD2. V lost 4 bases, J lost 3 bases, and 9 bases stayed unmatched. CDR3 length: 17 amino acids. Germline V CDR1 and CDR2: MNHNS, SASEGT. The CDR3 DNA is TGTGCCAGCAGTGCAGGACTAGCGGGAGCGTGGGGCTACGAGCAGTACTTC. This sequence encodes CASSAGLAGAWGYEQYF.

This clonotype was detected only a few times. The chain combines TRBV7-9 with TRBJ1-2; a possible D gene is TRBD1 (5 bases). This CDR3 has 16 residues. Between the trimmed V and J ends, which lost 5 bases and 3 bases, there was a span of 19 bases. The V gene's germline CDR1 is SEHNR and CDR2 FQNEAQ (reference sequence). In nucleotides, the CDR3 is TGTGCCAGCAGCCAAACCTCGGGGGGGTACTACTATGGCTACACCTTC. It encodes CASSQTSGGYYYGYTF.